This record looks at one TCR beta chain sequence and its context. Antigen unknown. This sample stems from a study of T-cell memory formation after mild COVID-19. Study-level background: Clustering of TCRs was largely donor specific.

V dropped 3 bases and J dropped 4 bases, with 9 bases sitting between them. The CDR3 is 15 amino acids. Germline CDR1 reads KGHDR; CDR2 reads SFDVKD. 5'RACE primed at constant segments yielded TCR alpha and TCR beta cDNA libraries bearing sample barcodes and UMIs. One entry per CDR3 protein, called by TCRdb with MiXCR from the 5' RACE reads. The sample shows around 420,000 distinct CDR3 sequences, 20% to 25% of them seen only once. General study points: Day 15 to 85 contractors were CD4/CD8 balanced; later expanders leaned CD4+.

The sequenced sample consisted of PBMCs or a T cell subset sorted from them (not recorded which). The sequence was obtained from an adult woman who had mild COVID-19 (a few samples of this study predate the infection). Cell type and time point are not known. The chain uses TRBV24-1 and TRBJ2-6; TRBD2 might be the D (5 bases). The CDR3 DNA reads as TGTGCCACCAGTGATCCCTCGGGGGGGGCCAACGTCCTGACTTTC. This codes for CATSDPSGGANVLTF.